The T cell receptor beta chain under discussion was sequenced for a study of somatic mutations in cytotoxic T cells in rheumatoid arthritis. CD4+ and CD8+ cells were isolated by positive magnetic bead selection, with purity checked by flow cytometry. Clones were sequenced by immunoSEQ multiplex PCR, and TCRdb holds only the in-frame ones, with some missing. The sample contains some 35,000 clones, roughly four fifths of which appear only once. Sequencing used CD8+ T cells sorted from blood. This TCR derives from a man aged 35 to 55 in good health.

The CDR3 bases are TGTGCCTGGAGTGTGGGACTAGCCTTCGAGACCCAGTACTTC. This codes for CAWSVGLAFETQYF. V and J are TRBV30 and TRBJ2-5; 9 nucleotides match TRBD2. J was trimmed by 5 bases and V by 0 bases; bases with no gene match: 4. The germline V gene has CDR1 GTSNPN and CDR2 SVGIG (reference sequence). The CDR3 is made up of 14 amino acids.